These T cell receptor beta chains were read from a single sample in a study of cytomegalovirus exposure and HLA in healthy donors. Data came from immunoSEQ multiplex PCR; TCRdb stores just in-frame clones and leaves some out. The sample shows approximately 180,000 clones, around nine tenths of them seen only once. Sequenced material: PBMCs. The source is a woman in her 30s in good health and CMV-seronegative. Each CDR3 is given with its conserved first and last residue. The order of the fields is clone size, J gene, V gene, D gene, CDR3 DNA, CDR3 protein. The D gene is left open where the match is weak. Not every row has a clone size; where given, it reads once, few, many or a size class.

clone size: NA
J gene: TRBJ2-3
V gene: TRBV2
D gene: TRBD1
CDR3 DNA: TGTGCCAGCAATGGACAGGGGACAGATACGCAGTATTTT
CDR3 protein: CASNGQGTDTQYF

clone size: NA
J gene: TRBJ2-7
V gene: TRBV9
D gene: NA
CDR3 DNA: TGTGCCAGCAGCTCGGGGATCTCCTACGAGCAGTACTTC
CDR3 protein: CASSSGISYEQYF

clone size: NA
J gene: TRBJ1-2
V gene: TRBV6-6
D gene: NA
CDR3 DNA: TGTGCCAGCAGTGGTAACAGGGATGGCTACACCTTC
CDR3 protein: CASSGNRDGYTF

clone size: NA
J gene: TRBJ2-1
V gene: TRBV2
D gene: NA
CDR3 DNA: TGTGCCAGCAGTGAAGCTAGGGGTGGGTATAATGAGCAGTTCTTC
CDR3 protein: CASSEARGGYNEQFF

clone size: NA
J gene: TRBJ1-1
V gene: TRBV7-2
D gene: TRBD1
CDR3 DNA: TGTGCCAGCAGCTCTCCTCCGGGACAGGGCCCTGAAGCTTTCTTT
CDR3 protein: CASSSPPGQGPEAFF

clone size: NA
J gene: TRBJ2-7
V gene: TRBV11-2
D gene: NA
CDR3 DNA: TGTGCCAGCAGCTTAAAGCCGCGTAGAGTCTACGAGCAGTACTTC
CDR3 protein: CASSLKPRRVYEQYF

clone size: NA
J gene: TRBJ1-1
V gene: TRBV27
D gene: NA
CDR3 DNA: TGTGCCAGCAGTCTAGAGTTGGCTTTCTTT
CDR3 protein: CASSLELAFF

clone size: NA
J gene: TRBJ2-1
V gene: TRBV13
D gene: TRBD1
CDR3 DNA: TGTGCCAGCAGCTTAGGGGGGACAGGGGTCTACAATGAGCAGTTCTTC
CDR3 protein: CASSLGGTGVYNEQFF

clone size: NA
J gene: TRBJ2-3
V gene: TRBV5-6
D gene: TRBD2
CDR3 DNA: TGTGCCAGCAGGGGACTAGTGCTGGCAGATACGCAGTATTTT
CDR3 protein: CASRGLVLADTQYF

clone size: NA
J gene: TRBJ2-5
V gene: TRBV5-1
D gene: TRBD2
CDR3 DNA: TGCGCCAGCAGTCTACTAGCGGGGAGCCAAGAGACCCAGTACTTC
CDR3 protein: CASSLLAGSQETQYF

clone size: NA
J gene: TRBJ2-7
V gene: TRBV7-9
D gene: TRBD2
CDR3 DNA: TGTGCCAGCAGCCTTTCCGGGACTAGCGGGGGAAACTACGAGCAGTACTTC
CDR3 protein: CASSLSGTSGGNYEQYF

clone size: NA
J gene: TRBJ2-7
V gene: TRBV9
D gene: NA
CDR3 DNA: TGTGCCAGCAGCCCACACCTCAGGGGAAATACGGGGGAGCAGTACTTC
CDR3 protein: CASSPHLRGNTGEQYF

clone size: NA
J gene: TRBJ2-7
V gene: TRBV5-1
D gene: NA
CDR3 DNA: TGCGCCAGCAGCTTGGAAAACCCAGCCTACGAGCAGTACTTC
CDR3 protein: CASSLENPAYEQYF

clone size: NA
J gene: TRBJ2-7
V gene: TRBV7-9
D gene: NA
CDR3 DNA: TGTGCCAGCAGCTTAACCCTGAGCTACGAGCAGTACTTC
CDR3 protein: CASSLTLSYEQYF

clone size: NA
J gene: TRBJ1-4
V gene: TRBV4-1
D gene: NA
CDR3 DNA: TGCGCCAGCAGGCCTCTCCCGGGGGGCCAGAGTGAAAAACTGTTTTTT
CDR3 protein: CASRPLPGGQSEKLFF

clone size: NA
J gene: TRBJ2-3
V gene: TRBV18
D gene: NA
CDR3 DNA: TGTGCCAGCTCACCACCGTCCAGGCTCACAGATACGCAGTATTTT
CDR3 protein: CASSPPSRLTDTQYF

clone size: once
J gene: TRBJ1-6
V gene: TRBV6-5
D gene: TRBD1
CDR3 DNA: TGTGCCAGCAGCCCAACGGGACAGACTCCAATAGGCCTCCACTTT
CDR3 protein: CASSPTGQTPIGLHF

clone size: few
J gene: TRBJ1-2
V gene: TRBV5-4
D gene: TRBD1
CDR3 DNA: TGTGCCAGCAGCCCTGGGACAGAGTATGGCTACACCTTC
CDR3 protein: CASSPGTEYGYTF

clone size: NA
J gene: TRBJ1-1
V gene: TRBV29-1
D gene: TRBD1
CDR3 DNA: TGCAGCGTTGAAGTCATCCGGGACAGGGGACCGATTACCACTGAAGCTTTCTTT
CDR3 protein: CSVEVIRDRGPITTEAFF

clone size: NA
J gene: TRBJ1-5
V gene: TRBV5-4
D gene: NA
CDR3 DNA: TGTGCCAGCAGCGCGCGAAACCCAGGTTGCAATCAGCCCCAGCATTTT
CDR3 protein: CASSARNPGCNQPQHF

clone size: NA
J gene: TRBJ1-2
V gene: TRBV7-9
D gene: TRBD1
CDR3 DNA: TGTGCCAGCAGCTTAGCCGACAGGGGGGCCAATGGCTACACCTTC
CDR3 protein: CASSLADRGANGYTF

clone size: NA
J gene: TRBJ2-1
V gene: TRBV13
D gene: NA
CDR3 DNA: TGTGCCAGCAAGGAGGGGGGGCCCTACAATGAGCAGTTCTTC
CDR3 protein: CASKEGGPYNEQFF

clone size: NA
J gene: TRBJ1-6
V gene: TRBV2
D gene: NA
CDR3 DNA: TGTGCCAGCTGGCCGGGATCTATCAATTCACCCCTCCACTTT
CDR3 protein: CASWPGSINSPLHF

clone size: NA
J gene: TRBJ1-4
V gene: TRBV6-6
D gene: TRBD1
CDR3 DNA: TGTGCCAGCAGTTACTCACTGGGACAGGAGAACGAAAAACTGTTTTTT
CDR3 protein: CASSYSLGQENEKLFF

clone size: NA
J gene: TRBJ2-6
V gene: TRBV7-2
D gene: NA
CDR3 DNA: TGTGCCAGCAGATTAGGAAAGCCCCCTGGGGCCAACGTCCTGACTTTC
CDR3 protein: CASRLGKPPGANVLTF

clone size: few
J gene: TRBJ1-2
V gene: TRBV15
D gene: NA
CDR3 DNA: TGTGCCACCAGCAGAACGGACAGCTATGGCTACACCTTC
CDR3 protein: CATSRTDSYGYTF

clone size: NA
J gene: TRBJ2-1
V gene: TRBV30
D gene: NA
CDR3 DNA: TGTGCCTGGAGGGCCGGGTCCCAGGGATTGCTCTACAATGAGCAGTTCTTC
CDR3 protein: CAWRAGSQGLLYNEQFF

clone size: once
J gene: TRBJ1-2
V gene: TRBV11-2
D gene: TRBD1
CDR3 DNA: TGTGCCAGCAGCACAACCGGGACAGGGGGCTATGGCTACACCTTC
CDR3 protein: CASSTTGTGGYGYTF

clone size: NA
J gene: TRBJ1-4
V gene: TRBV5-6
D gene: TRBD1
CDR3 DNA: TGTGCCTCCCTCCTCTACAGGGGGCACGAAAAACTGTTTTTT
CDR3 protein: CASLLYRGHEKLFF

clone size: NA
J gene: TRBJ2-2
V gene: TRBV5-1
D gene: TRBD2
CDR3 DNA: TGCGCCAGCAGCGCAAGACTAGCTGGCACCGGGGAGCTGTTTTTT
CDR3 protein: CASSARLAGTGELFF

clone size: NA
J gene: TRBJ1-4
V gene: TRBV7-9
D gene: NA
CDR3 DNA: TGTGCCAGCAGCTTGGGGGGGAGTGAAAAACTGTTTTTT
CDR3 protein: CASSLGGSEKLFF

clone size: once
J gene: TRBJ2-1
V gene: TRBV11-2
D gene: TRBD2
CDR3 DNA: TGTGCCAGCAGCCCAAGGACTAGCGGGGGGCGCTATGAGCAGTTCTTC
CDR3 protein: CASSPRTSGGRYEQFF

clone size: NA
J gene: TRBJ2-1
V gene: TRBV18
D gene: NA
CDR3 DNA: TGTGCCAGCACCCCCCCGGGAACGTCATACAATGAGCAGTTCTTC
CDR3 protein: CASTPPGTSYNEQFF

clone size: NA
J gene: TRBJ2-5
V gene: TRBV18
D gene: NA
CDR3 DNA: TGTGCCAGCTCACGGATCCCACAGGGTGGACGGGAGACCCAGTACTTC
CDR3 protein: CASSRIPQGGRETQYF

clone size: NA
J gene: TRBJ1-1
V gene: TRBV7-6
D gene: TRBD1
CDR3 DNA: TGTGCCAGCAGCCCACGGGACAGGAGGACTGAAGCTTTCTTT
CDR3 protein: CASSPRDRRTEAFF

clone size: NA
J gene: TRBJ2-7
V gene: TRBV10-3
D gene: NA
CDR3 DNA: TGTGCCATCAGTGAGCAGGGCTACGAGCAGTACTTC
CDR3 protein: CAISEQGYEQYF

clone size: NA
J gene: TRBJ2-7
V gene: TRBV5-1
D gene: TRBD1
CDR3 DNA: TGCGCCAGCAGCTCCACAACAGGGGTGAGAGGGGAGCAGTACTTC
CDR3 protein: CASSSTTGVRGEQYF

clone size: NA
J gene: TRBJ1-4
V gene: TRBV27
D gene: NA
CDR3 DNA: TGTGCCAGCTCCGCCAGCGGGGGACTTAATGAAAAACTGTTTTTT
CDR3 protein: CASSASGGLNEKLFF

clone size: NA
J gene: TRBJ2-3
V gene: TRBV2
D gene: TRBD1
CDR3 DNA: TGTGCCAGCAGTTCGGGACAGGGCACAGATACGCAGTATTTT
CDR3 protein: CASSSGQGTDTQYF

clone size: NA
J gene: TRBJ1-1
V gene: TRBV10-1
D gene: TRBD1
CDR3 DNA: TGCGCCAGCAGATCCGACAGGGCCACTGAAGCTTTCTTT
CDR3 protein: CASRSDRATEAFF

clone size: NA
J gene: TRBJ2-4
V gene: TRBV5-8
D gene: NA
CDR3 DNA: TGTGCCAGCAAATGGAGGGGGGGGACCGCACGACAATCCAAAAACATTCAGTACTTC
CDR3 protein: CASKWRGGTARQSKNIQYF

clone size: NA
J gene: TRBJ2-5
V gene: TRBV27
D gene: NA
CDR3 DNA: TGTGCCAGCAGTTTATCGAGTCCCAGGGTGGAGACCCAGTACTTC
CDR3 protein: CASSLSSPRVETQYF

clone size: NA
J gene: TRBJ2-7
V gene: TRBV7-9
D gene: NA
CDR3 DNA: TGTGCCAGCAGCCGAAGACATAGTATTGAGCAGTACTTC
CDR3 protein: CASSRRHSIEQYF